These 14 T cell receptor beta chains came from one sample sequenced in a study of cytomegalovirus exposure and HLA in healthy donors. The study ran its PCR with 60 Vbeta and 13 Jbeta primers. The protocol was immunoSEQ multiplex PCR, while the TCRdb copy is restricted to in-frame clones and leaves out a portion. The sample records 80,000 or so clones, approximately 60% being singletons. Sequenced: PBMCs. The receptors originated from a male donor in good health and CMV-seropositive.

This clone was seen a handful of times. This rearrangement joins TRBV4-1 to TRBJ2-1; TRBD2 agrees at 9 bases. The germline gives CDR1 MGHRA, CDR2 YSYEKL. The length of the CDR3 is 16 residues. J lost 9 bases, V lost 0 bases, and 9 bases had no gene match. CDR3 sequence reads: CASSQEGAGGRGEQFF. CDR3 DNA: TGCGCCAGCAGCCAAGAAGGAGCGGGGGGCAGGGGTGAGCAGTTCTTC.

This clone was observed a handful of times. V and J are TRBV7-9 and TRBJ2-7; 8 nucleotides align to TRBD2. CDR1 and CDR2 from the germline V gene are SEHNR and FQNEAQ (reference sequence). This CDR3 region has 13 residues. The junction had 5 bases not matched to a gene; V was cut back by 3 bases and J by 7 bases. The CDR3 DNA reads TGTGCCAGCAGCTTTAGCGGGGTCAAGGAGCAGTACTTC. Its translation is CASSFSGVKEQYF. The variable domain in full, with the rest retrieved from reference TRBV7-9 and TRBJ2-7, is DTGVSQNPRHKITKRGQNVTFRCDPISEHNRLYWYRQTLGQGPEFLTYFQNEAQLEKSRLLSDRFSAERPKGSFSTLEIQRTEQGDSAMYLCASSFSGVKEQYFGPGTRLTVT.

This clone occurred a few times. The chain uses TRBV5-4 and TRBJ2-7, with D tentatively TRBD2 (6 bases). Trimming left V 1 base short and J 5 bases short, with 10 bases between. The CDR3 has 13 residues. CDR1 is SGHNT, CDR2 YYREEE, per germline (reference sequence). CDR3 protein: CASSLRGSHEQYF. The CDR3 DNA is TGTGCCAGCAGCTTGCGGGGGTCCCACGAGCAGTACTTC.

This chain links TRBV28 with TRBJ1-4, with TRBD1 identical over 8 bases. Germline CDR1 is MDHEN and CDR2 is SYDVKM. CDR3 length: 14 amino acids. J lost 8 bases, V lost 5 bases, and 7 bases had no gene match. CDR3 sequence reads: CASSPGTGVEKLFF. As DNA, the CDR3 is TGTGCCAGCAGTCCTGGGACAGGTGTCGAAAAACTGTTTTTT.

The count of this clone is one. This chain joins TRBV20-1 and TRBJ2-7; D not certain. V was clipped by 4 bases and J by 4 bases, with 2 bases between them. CDR1 DFQATT and CDR2 SNEGSKA come from the germline V gene (reference sequence). The CDR3 extends over 9 amino acids. CDR3 in DNA: TGCAGTGCTACTTACGAGCAGTACTTC. Translation: CSATYEQYF.

This clone was observed a handful of times. Germline is not matched at one junction end, which may reflect a read error. The chain employs TRBV7-9 and TRBJ2-5; maybe TRBD2 (5 bases). Germline values: CDR1 SEHNR, CDR2 FQNEAQ (reference sequence). This CDR3 has 17 residues. CDR3 protein: CSSSLGLEERTQETQYF. CDR3 DNA sequence: TGTTCCAGCAGCTTAGGTCTGGAGGAGCGAACCCAAGAGACCCAGTACTTC.

The chain joins TRBV9 to TRBJ2-3; TRBD1 matches 10 bases. The CDR3 loop spans 19 amino acids. CDR1 and CDR2 (germline): SGDLS, YYNGEE. The V segment lost 4 bases and the J segment 2 bases; nucleotides outside the gene matches: 16. The CDR3 DNA reads TGTGCCAGCAGCTCACGGGACAGGGGTGAACCGACCCCCACAGATACGCAGTATTTT. It encodes CASSSRDRGEPTPTDTQYF.

This clone was seen a handful of times. The chain employs TRBV28 and TRBJ2-2; D uncertain. This CDR3 comprises 14 residues. Deletions cut 7 bases from V and 1 base from J, with 10 bases between. CDR1 and CDR2 (germline): MDHEN, SYDVKM. For the CDR3, the DNA is TGTGCCAGCAAATACTCGGGGAACACCGGGGAGCTGTTTTTT. Residues: CASKYSGNTGELFF.

V usage is TRBV7-3 and J usage is TRBJ2-1, with D hard to call. The CDR3 consists of 15 residues. V lost 4 bases and J 0 bases, leaving 10 bases between the germline ends. The germline V gene has CDR1 SGHTA and CDR2 FQGTGA. CDR3 protein: CASSYSGSSYNEQFF. CDR3 nucleotides: TGTGCCAGCAGCTATTCAGGAAGCTCCTACAATGAGCAGTTCTTC.

This chain links TRBV19 with TRBJ1-1; 8 bases are a match to TRBD1. The CDR3 totals 14 residues. V was pared by 4 bases and J by 3 bases, with 4 bases of the junction left unmatched. Germline V CDR1 and CDR2: LNHDA, SQIVND (reference sequence). The CDR3 DNA is TGTGCCAGTAGTACCACAGGGGGACACACTGAAGCTTTCTTT. Translated, it gives CASSTTGGHTEAFF.

The CDR3 is CASSEGLDSEAFF. CDR3 sequence (DNA): TGTGCCAGCAGTGAAGGTTTAGACAGTGAAGCTTTCTTT. This chain uses TRBV25-1 with TRBJ1-1; D perhaps matches TRBD1 (5 bases). Trimming took off 2 bases at V and 7 bases at J, with 11 bases between the two ends. This CDR3 has 13 amino acids. Per the germline V gene, CDR1 is MGHDK and CDR2 is SYGVNS.

The chain carries TRBV9 and TRBJ2-7; D is unresolved. The V end lost 3 bases, the J end lost 0 bases, and 10 bases lay between the germline ends. Germline CDR1 SGDLS, CDR2 YYNGEE. The CDR3 length is 14 residues. The CDR3 bases are TGTGCCAGCAGCGGACGACTGACCTCCTACGAGCAGTACTTC. It translates to CASSGRLTSYEQYF.

The gene calls are TRBV27 and TRBJ2-5; TRBD1 matches 8 bases. Germline values: CDR1 MNHEY, CDR2 SMNVEV (reference sequence). J was trimmed by 8 bases and V by 4 bases; bases with no gene match: 9. This CDR3 region has 14 residues. The DNA for the CDR3 is TGTGCCAGCAGTTCTGCAGGGGGCAGTGACACCCAGTACTTC. Its translation is CASSSAGGSDTQYF.

This CDR3 reads CASRGQGDTEAFF. CDR3 bases: TGTGCCAGCAGAGGACAGGGGGACACTGAAGCTTTCTTT. The chain has TRBV7-3 and TRBJ1-1, with 10 bases aligning to TRBD1. V was pared by 6 bases and J by 3 bases, with 1 base of the junction left unmatched. Germline loops: CDR1 SGHTA, CDR2 FQGTGA. This CDR3 is built from 13 residues.